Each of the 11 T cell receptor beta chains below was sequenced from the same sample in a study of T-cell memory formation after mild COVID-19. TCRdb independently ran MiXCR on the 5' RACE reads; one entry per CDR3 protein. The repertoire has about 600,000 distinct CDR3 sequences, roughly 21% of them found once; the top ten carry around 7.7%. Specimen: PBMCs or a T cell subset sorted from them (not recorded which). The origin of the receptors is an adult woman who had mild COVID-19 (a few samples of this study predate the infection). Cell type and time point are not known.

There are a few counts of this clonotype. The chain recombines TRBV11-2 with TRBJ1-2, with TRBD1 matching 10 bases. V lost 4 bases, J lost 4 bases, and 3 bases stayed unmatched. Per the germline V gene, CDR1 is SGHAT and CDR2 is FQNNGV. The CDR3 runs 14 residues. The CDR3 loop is CASSYGTGVYGYTF. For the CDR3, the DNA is TGTGCCAGCAGCTATGGGACAGGGGTCTATGGCTACACCTTC.

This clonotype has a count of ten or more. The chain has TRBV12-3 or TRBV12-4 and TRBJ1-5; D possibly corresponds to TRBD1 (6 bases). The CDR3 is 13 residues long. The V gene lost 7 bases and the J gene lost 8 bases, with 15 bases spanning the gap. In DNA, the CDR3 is TGTGCCAGCAACACAGGGTCGGGAGAGCCCCAGCATTTT. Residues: CASNTGSGEPQHF.

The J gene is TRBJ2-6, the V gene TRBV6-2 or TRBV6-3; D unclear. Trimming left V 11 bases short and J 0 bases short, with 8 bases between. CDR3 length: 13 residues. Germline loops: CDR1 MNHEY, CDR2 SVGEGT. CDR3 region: CAGRASGANVLTF. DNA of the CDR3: TGTGCCGGTCGAGCCTCTGGGGCCAACGTCCTGACTTTC.

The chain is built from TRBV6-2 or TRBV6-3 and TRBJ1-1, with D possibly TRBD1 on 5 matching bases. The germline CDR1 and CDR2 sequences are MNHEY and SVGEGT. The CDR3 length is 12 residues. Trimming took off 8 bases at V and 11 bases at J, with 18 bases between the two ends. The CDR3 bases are TGTGCCAGCCTTCTGGTACCAGGGCGTGCTTTCTTT. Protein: CASLLVPGRAFF.

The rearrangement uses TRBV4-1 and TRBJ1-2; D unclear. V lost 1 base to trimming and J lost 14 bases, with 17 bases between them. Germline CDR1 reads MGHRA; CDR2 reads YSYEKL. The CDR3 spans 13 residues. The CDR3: CASSQGETLYQTF. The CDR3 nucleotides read TGCGCCAGCAGCCAAGGGGAGACCCTATATCAGACCTTC.

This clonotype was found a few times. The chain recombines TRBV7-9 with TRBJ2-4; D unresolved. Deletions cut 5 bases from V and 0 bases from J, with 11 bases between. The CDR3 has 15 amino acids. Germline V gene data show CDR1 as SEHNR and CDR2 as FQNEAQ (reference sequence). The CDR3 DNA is TGTGCCAGCAGCCCGCGATCGATAGCCAAAAACATTCAGTACTTC. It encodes CASSPRSIAKNIQYF.

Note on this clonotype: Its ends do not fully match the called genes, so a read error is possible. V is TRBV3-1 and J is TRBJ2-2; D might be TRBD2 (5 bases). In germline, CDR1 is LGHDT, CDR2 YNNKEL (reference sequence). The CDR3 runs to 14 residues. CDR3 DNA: TGTGCCTGCAGCCAGGAGGTACACTGGGCGGAGCTGTTTTTT. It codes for CACSQEVHWAELFF.

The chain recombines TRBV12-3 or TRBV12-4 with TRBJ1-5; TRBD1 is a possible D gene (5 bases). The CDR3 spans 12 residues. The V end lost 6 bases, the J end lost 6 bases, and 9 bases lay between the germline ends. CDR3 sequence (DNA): TGTGCCAGCAGGCAGGGCACTCAGCCCCAGCATTTT. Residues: CASRQGTQPQHF.

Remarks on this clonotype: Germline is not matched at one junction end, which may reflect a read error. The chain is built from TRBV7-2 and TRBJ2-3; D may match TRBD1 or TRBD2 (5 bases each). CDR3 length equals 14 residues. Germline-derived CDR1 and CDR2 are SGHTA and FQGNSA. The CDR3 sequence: CASSPLARGDTQYF. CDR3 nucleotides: TGTGCCAGCAGCCCTTTAGCGAGGGGAGATACGCAATATTTT.

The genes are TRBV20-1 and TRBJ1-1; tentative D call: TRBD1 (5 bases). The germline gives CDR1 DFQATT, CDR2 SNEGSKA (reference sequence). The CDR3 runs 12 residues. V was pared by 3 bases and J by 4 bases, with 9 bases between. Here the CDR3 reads CSARAGGTEAFF. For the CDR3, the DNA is TGCAGTGCTAGGGCGGGGGGCACTGAAGCTTTCTTT.

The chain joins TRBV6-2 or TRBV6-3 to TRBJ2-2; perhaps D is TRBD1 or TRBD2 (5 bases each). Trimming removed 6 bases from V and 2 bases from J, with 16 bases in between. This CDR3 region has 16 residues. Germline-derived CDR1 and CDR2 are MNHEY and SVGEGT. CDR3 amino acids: CASRPGLRVNTGELFF. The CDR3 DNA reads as TGTGCCAGCAGGCCGGGGCTAAGGGTCAACACCGGGGAGCTGTTTTTT.